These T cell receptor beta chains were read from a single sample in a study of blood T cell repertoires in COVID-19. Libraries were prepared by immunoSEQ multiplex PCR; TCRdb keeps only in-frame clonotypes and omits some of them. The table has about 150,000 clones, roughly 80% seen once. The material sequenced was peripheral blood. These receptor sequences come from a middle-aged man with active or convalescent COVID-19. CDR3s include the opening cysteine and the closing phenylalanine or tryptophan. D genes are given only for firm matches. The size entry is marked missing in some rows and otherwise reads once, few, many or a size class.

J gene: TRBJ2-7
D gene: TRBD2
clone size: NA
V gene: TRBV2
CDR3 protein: CASSGLAGVDEQYF
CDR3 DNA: TGTGCCAGCAGTGGACTAGCGGGAGTTGACGAGCAGTACTTC

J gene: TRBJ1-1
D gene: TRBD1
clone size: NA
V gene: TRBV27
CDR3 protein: CASSPIIGTGETEAFF
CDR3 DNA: TGTGCCAGCAGCCCTATTATCGGGACAGGGGAAACTGAAGCTTTCTTT

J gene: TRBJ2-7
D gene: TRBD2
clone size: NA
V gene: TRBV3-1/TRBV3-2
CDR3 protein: CASSQVGGSSPYEQYF
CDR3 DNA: TGTGCCAGCAGCCAAGTCGGCGGGAGTTCCCCCTACGAGCAGTACTTC

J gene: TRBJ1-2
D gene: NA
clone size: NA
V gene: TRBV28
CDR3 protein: CASTPVGGSVYGYTF
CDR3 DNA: TGTGCCAGCACCCCCGTTGGAGGTTCCGTCTATGGCTACACCTTC

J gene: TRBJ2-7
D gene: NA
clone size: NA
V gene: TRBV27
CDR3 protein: CASRLGGSYEQYF
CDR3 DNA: TGTGCCAGCAGACTCGGGGGTTCCTACGAGCAGTACTTC

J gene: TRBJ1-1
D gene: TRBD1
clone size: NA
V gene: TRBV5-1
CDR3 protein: CASSHSGQVGTEAFF
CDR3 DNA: TGCGCCAGCAGCCATTCGGGACAGGTGGGAACTGAAGCTTTCTTT

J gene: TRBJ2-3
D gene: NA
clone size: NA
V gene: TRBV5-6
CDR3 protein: CASSRRVRSTDTQYF
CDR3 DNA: TGTGCCAGCAGCCGGCGAGTCAGGAGCACAGATACGCAGTATTTT

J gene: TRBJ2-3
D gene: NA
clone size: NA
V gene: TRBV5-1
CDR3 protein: CASSPAVIRGATDTQYF
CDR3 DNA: TGCGCCAGCAGTCCCGCCGTAATCAGGGGGGCCACAGATACGCAGTATTTT

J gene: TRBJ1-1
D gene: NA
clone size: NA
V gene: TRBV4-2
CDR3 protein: CASSQVYVGQDTEAFF
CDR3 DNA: TGTGCCAGCAGCCAAGTTTACGTGGGCCAGGACACTGAAGCTTTCTTT

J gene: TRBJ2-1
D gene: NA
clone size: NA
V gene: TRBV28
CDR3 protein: CASIYRSNNEQFF
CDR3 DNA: TGTGCCAGCATTTACAGGAGTAACAATGAGCAGTTCTTC

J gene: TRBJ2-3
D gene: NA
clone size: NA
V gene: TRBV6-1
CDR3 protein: CASSEDRDLNTQYF
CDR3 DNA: TGTGCCAGCAGTGAAGATCGGGACTTGAATACGCAGTATTTT

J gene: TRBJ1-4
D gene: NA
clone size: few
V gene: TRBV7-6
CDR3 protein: CASSLDSIGEKLFF
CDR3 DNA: TGTGCCAGCAGCTTGGACAGCATAGGGGAAAAACTGTTTTTT

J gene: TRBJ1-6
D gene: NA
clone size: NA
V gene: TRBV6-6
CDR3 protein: CASSYSGLGNSPLHF
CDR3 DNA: TGTGCCAGCAGTTACTCCGGGTTAGGCAATTCACCCCTCCACTTT

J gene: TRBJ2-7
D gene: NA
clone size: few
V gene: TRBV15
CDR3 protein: CATSRDMRDEQYF
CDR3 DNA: TGTGCCACCAGCAGAGATATGAGAGACGAGCAGTACTTC

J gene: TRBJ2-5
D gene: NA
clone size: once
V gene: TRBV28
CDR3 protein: CASSYAGQLETQYF
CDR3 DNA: TGTGCCAGCAGTTACGCGGGACAGCTAGAGACCCAGTACTTC

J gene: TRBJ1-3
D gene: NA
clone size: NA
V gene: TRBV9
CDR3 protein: CASSVQGPGNTIYF
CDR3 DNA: TGTGCCAGCAGCGTACAGGGGCCTGGAAACACCATATATTTT

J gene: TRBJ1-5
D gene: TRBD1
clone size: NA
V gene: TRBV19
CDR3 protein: CASSTSGTGRYQPQHF
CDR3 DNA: TGTGCCAGTAGTACCTCCGGGACAGGGAGGTATCAGCCCCAGCATTTT

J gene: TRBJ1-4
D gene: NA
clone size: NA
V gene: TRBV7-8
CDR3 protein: CASSSYEKLFF
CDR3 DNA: TGTGCCAGCAGCTCCTATGAAAAACTGTTTTTT

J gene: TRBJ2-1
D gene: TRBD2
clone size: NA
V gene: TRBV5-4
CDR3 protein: CASSSGLAGADNEQFF
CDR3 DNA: TGTGCCAGCAGCTCAGGACTAGCGGGAGCAGATAATGAGCAGTTCTTC

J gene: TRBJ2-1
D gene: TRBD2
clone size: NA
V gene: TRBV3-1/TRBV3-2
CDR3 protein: CAIGTSNYNEQFF
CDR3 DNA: TGTGCCATCGGGACTAGTAATTACAATGAGCAGTTCTTC

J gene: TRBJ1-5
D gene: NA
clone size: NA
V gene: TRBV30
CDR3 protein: CAWSGAGFNQPQHF
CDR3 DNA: TGTGCCTGGAGTGGGGCGGGATTCAATCAGCCCCAGCATTTT

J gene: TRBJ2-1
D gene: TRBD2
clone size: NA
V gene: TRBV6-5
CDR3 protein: CASKATSGGLNEQFF
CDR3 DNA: TGTGCCAGCAAAGCGACTAGCGGGGGCCTCAATGAGCAGTTCTTC

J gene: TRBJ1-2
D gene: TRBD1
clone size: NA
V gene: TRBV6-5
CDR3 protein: CASSRQGANYGYTF
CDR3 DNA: TGTGCCAGCAGTCGACAGGGGGCTAACTATGGCTACACCTTC